The following is a T cell receptor beta chain sequence with its context. What this receptor recognizes is not known. The record has no base qualities; no much larger clone is one base away. These data are taken from a study of long-term antiretroviral therapy in people with HIV (dated by TCRdb to between 2021 and 2023). Concerning the study at large: The earliest samples were collected roughly a decade before the 2015 WHO recommendation for immediate ART, at a time when ART was usually postponed until CD4 counts fell. This retrospective serial study examined whether starting ART and sustained HIV suppression were associated with changes in the composition and diversity of the TRB repertoire in peripheral blood. A total of roughly 200 cryopreserved PBMC samples came from 25 to 35 adults with confirmed HIV infection and were collected serially over a mean of roughly six years (range 1-12). Among the roughly 30 participants with HIV, about 11 were female. No cross-contamination during QIAcube processing was seen in test extractions of a monoclonal T-cell line run alongside a few dozen polyclonal samples. The paper's findings and limits, for the study overall: Because pre-ART samples had limited cell numbers, unsorted PBMC were profiled rather than sorted CD4+ and CD8+ T cells. No data were available on ART adherence, viral resistance or therapy changes, limiting inferences about post-ART repertoire changes. Starting ART was linked to a significant rise in TRB diversity, yet even after long-term ART the diversity remained significantly lower than in transplant donor controls. The samples span the years 2004 to 2017, and the ART regimens used may be less effective than current regimens. Owing to limited PBMC availability, only the TCR beta chain was sequenced, without alpha chain pairing. Expanded TRB clones identified before ART initiation dominated the repertoire at all time points, although this dominance fluctuated and declined in many PLHIV after ART. Narrower CDR3 length ranges were observed in HIV repertoires than in controls, and an antigen-experienced repertoire with only a slight naive shift after ART was suggested by the network structure.

To be included, a participant needed at least one PBMC sample from before ART initiation plus at least two post-ART samples. Treatment was received in the United States of America by all participants with HIV. Cryopreserved samples of about 1-10 million PBMC were thawed and washed before DNA extraction. At the time of the earliest PBMC sample, participants with HIV were aged between roughly 20 and 54 years. Each participant contributed PBMC samples from 1-4 timepoints before ART initiation and 2-8 timepoints after ART initiation, with a median of 7 samples. Serial HIV viral load, CD4+ T-cell count, ART history and demographic data were obtained for every participant. Using a Qiagen kit on a QIAcube, genomic DNA was extracted from unsorted PBMC, with samples processed in batches of 12. In the germline V gene, CDR1 corresponds to SQVTM and CDR2 to ANQGSEA. The junction shows trimming of 6 bases on V and 2 bases on J, plus 13 bases between the germline ends. Counted from cysteine to phenylalanine, this CDR3 has 13 amino acids. The entry retains the CDR3 DNA only, 39 bases that are in frame from base 1.

Sequencing of the TRB variable region was done with the immunoSEQ hsTCRB v3.0 assay at survey level resolution. A depth of roughly 35,000-55,000 T-cell genomes per sample was targeted for TRB sequencing. Pooled TRB libraries were sequenced on an Illumina MiSeq with a v3 150-cycle kit. Turning to the authors' computational methods: Repertoire analysis ran in R within a reproducible Nextflow workflow covering QC, data transformation and analysis. LymphoSeq2, an R package for AIRR-Seq data exploration, was used to implement custom analyses. A few samples that produced fewer than 5000 total TRB sequences were removed, so some 180 HIV repertoires were analyzed. Among the roughly 190 retained HIV repertoires, around 60 were collected before ART initiation and approximately 130 were collected after ART initiation. Repertoires were downsampled to 5000 TRB nucleotide sequences, with summary statistics averaged over 100 downsampling iterations. Only TRB sequences with CDR3 regions of at least seven amino acids were retained for analysis. A Shannon entropy-derived clonality score and the Gini coefficient were used to measure diversity. In the repertoire networks, any two of the top 5000 CDR3 amino acid sequences were linked whenever the two sequences differed by an edit distance of one. For TRB CDR3 amino acid sequences, GLIPH2 was used to predict antigen specificity groups and MHC restriction. Known CMV, EBV, HIV or tissue antigen associations were flagged by matching CDR3 amino acid sequences against VDJdb and McPAS-TCR. Pre-ART, post-ART and control groups were compared with Wilcoxon signed-rank tests and Holm-Bonferroni correction. Held by TCRdb, this immuneACCESS table contains in-frame sequences only and omits some clones. Under half of the omission traces to an unresolved V gene where checked; the cause of the rest is unknown. The V and J calls and clone size are taken from that table; D and trimming were inferred from the DNA. The sample table lists about 30,000 clones, around 92% of them with a count of one. The ten largest account for 2.7% of the sample.

Sequences were derived from unsorted PBMCs, sampled approximately 7.4 years after starting antiretroviral therapy. The chain is encoded by TRBV29-1 joined to TRBJ1-2, with the identity of the D gene unclear. The sequence derives from a middle-aged man with HIV. CDR3 loop: CSVTYYVNYGYTF. In nucleotides, the sequence is TGCAGCGTCACTTATTACGTAAACTATGGCTACACCTTC.